One sample yielded the 28 T cell receptor beta chains listed below, sequenced in a study of shared clonotypes between healthy human individuals (dated by TCRdb to the early 2020s). The library relied on the immunoSEQ multiplex PCR assay. The table comes from immuneACCESS by way of TCRdb, which keeps in-frame sequences with V and J called. Part of the clones is missing from these tables; in studies checked, under half for an unresolved V gene and the rest for unknown reasons. The sample table records about 650,000 clones; roughly 96% of these occur just once. The biggest ten clones account for 0.1% to 0.11% of the sample. CD8 naive samples were obtained by positive selection for CCR7 among CD45RO-negative cells, yielding a CD45RA+CCR7+ population from which TemRA cells were excluded. Sequencing was done on a sample of naive CD8+ T cells sorted from blood. According to the study, the label for this sample's cell subset or site signals: CD45RA+CCR7+. The source is a woman aged 25 to 39 in good health.

The DNA for the CDR3 is TGTGCCAGCAGCCAAGATAGAGGGAGAGAGACCCAGTACTTC. Encoded protein: CASSQDRGRETQYF. The chain carries TRBV14 and TRBJ2-5, with a possible D match to TRBD2 (5 bases). The CDR3 extends over 14 amino acids. V was shortened by 0 bases and J by 4 bases, with 9 bases between the two germline ends. Per germline, CDR1 SGHDN and CDR2 FVKESK.

The gene calls are TRBV6-1 and TRBJ2-7; 7 bases are shared with TRBD1. Trimming took 4 bases from V and 3 from J; bases not matched to a gene: 21. Germline V gene lookup returns CDR1 MNHNS and CDR2 SASEGT. CDR3 size: 19 residues. The CDR3 nucleotides are TGTGCCAGCAGTGGTTACCGGGACAGTCCCCCTGTATGGGACTACGAGCAGTACTTC. Protein: CASSGYRDSPPVWDYEQYF.

The V call is TRBV7-9, the J call TRBJ2-5; no clear D gene. The CDR3 has 13 residues. V gave up 3 bases and J gave up 3 bases, with 8 bases separating them. Germline V gene sequence: CDR1 SEHNR, CDR2 FQNEAQ (reference sequence). For the CDR3, the DNA is TGTGCCAGCAGCTTGCCCAGAGAAGAGACCCAGTACTTC. Translating gives CASSLPREETQYF.

V and J are TRBV7-9 and TRBJ2-3, with a weak D call TRBD1 (6 bases). The length of the CDR3 is 15 residues. Per germline, CDR1 SEHNR and CDR2 FQNEAQ (reference sequence). The ends were cut back, 5 bases at V and 2 bases at J, with 14 bases in the middle. The CDR3 DNA is TGTGCCAGCAGCCAGGGACACTTATACACAGATACGCAGTATTTT. It codes for CASSQGHLYTDTQYF.

The chain links TRBV6-1 to TRBJ1-5; TRBD1 matches 9 bases. The V gene end was trimmed by 7 bases and the J gene end by 7 bases; junction bases not matched to a gene: 11. This CDR3 comprises 15 residues. From germline, CDR1 is MNHNS and CDR2 SASEGT. The CDR3 DNA follows: TGTGCCAGCACAGCACAGGGGGCGGGATCGCAGCCCCAGCATTTT. It codes for CASTAQGAGSQPQHF.

This clone was recorded once. This chain connects TRBV28 to TRBJ1-1; TRBD1 is a possible D gene (6 bases). This CDR3 region has 13 residues. V gave up 6 bases and J gave up 4 bases, with 12 bases separating them. CDR1 and CDR2 from the germline V gene are MDHEN and SYDVKM. This CDR3 reads CASSRGPGTEAFF. In DNA form, the CDR3 reads TGTGCCAGCAGCAGGGGTCCGGGCACTGAAGCTTTCTTT.

This chain joins TRBV18 and TRBJ1-1; D is perhaps TRBD1 (5 bases). Trimming removed 4 bases from V and 2 bases from J, with 23 bases in between. Germline V gene data show CDR1 as KGHSH and CDR2 as LQKENI. This CDR3 contains 18 residues. CDR3: CASSRGRGIVNVNTEAFF. As DNA, the CDR3 is TGTGCCAGCTCACGGGGTCGGGGGATAGTCAATGTCAACACTGAAGCTTTCTTT. Supplemented by reference TRBV18 and TRBJ1-1, the full variable domain reads NAGVMQNPRHLVRRRGQEARLRCSPMKGHSHVYWYRQLPEEGLKFMVYLQKENIIDESGMPKERFSAEFPKEGPSILRIQQVVRGDSAAYFCASSRGRGIVNVNTEAFFGQGTRLTVV.

This chain connects TRBV19 to TRBJ1-5; 7 positions match TRBD1. The CDR3 extends over 15 amino acids. J was trimmed by 3 bases and V by 6 bases; bases with no gene match: 8. Germline V CDR1 and CDR2: LNHDA, SQIVND (reference sequence). This CDR3 reads CASSHQTGSNQPQHF. CDR3 DNA: TGTGCCAGTAGCCATCAGACAGGGTCCAATCAGCCCCAGCATTTT.

This rearrangement joins TRBV13 to TRBJ1-2, with TRBD1 matching over 10 bases. Unmatched junction bases numbered 4, after V lost 5 bases and J lost 13 bases. The V gene's germline CDR1 is PRHDT and CDR2 FYEKMQ (reference sequence). This CDR3 is 11 amino acids long. CDR3 region: CASSGTGVGTF. The DNA of the CDR3 is TGTGCCAGCAGCGGGACAGGGGTCGGCACCTTC. Looking up the rest from reference TRBV13 and TRBJ1-2 gives the full variable domain: AAGVIQSPRHLIKEKRETATLKCYPIPRHDTVYWYQQGPGQDPQFLISFYEKMQSDKGSIPDRFSAQQFSDYHSELNMSSLELGDSALYFCASSGTGVGTFGSGTRLTVV.

V gene TRBV29-1 combines with J gene TRBJ2-7; 9 bases are shared with TRBD2. CDR1 and CDR2 from the germline V gene are SQVTM and ANQGSEA. The CDR3 runs to 15 residues. V was pared by 2 bases and J by 7 bases, with 12 bases of the junction left unmatched. CDR3 in amino acids: CSVETAGGISGEQYF. The CDR3 DNA is TGCAGCGTTGAAACAGCGGGAGGTATATCGGGAGAGCAGTACTTC.

The chain carries TRBV30 and TRBJ2-7; D unresolved. CDR3 length equals 12 residues. Germline V CDR1 and CDR2: GTSNPN, SVGIG (reference sequence). Trimming pared 1 base from V and 5 bases from J, leaving 9 bases between. CDR3: CAWSGHWDEQYF. The CDR3, as DNA: TGTGCCTGGAGTGGCCACTGGGACGAGCAGTACTTC.

The chain carries TRBV4-1 and TRBJ2-1, with TRBD2 matching over 10 bases. The CDR3 has 15 amino acids. Unmatched junction bases numbered 2, after V lost 3 bases and J lost 3 bases. The germline CDR1 and CDR2 sequences are MGHRA and YSYEKL. CDR3 in DNA: TGCGCCAGCAGCCAGACTAGCGGGCGCTACAATGAGCAGTTCTTC. Its protein product is CASSQTSGRYNEQFF.

This sequence joins TRBV7-9 and TRBJ2-3; D is tentatively TRBD1 or TRBD2 (7 bases each). V lost 2 bases to trimming and J lost 4 bases, with 10 bases between them. The CDR3 sequence is 14 residues long. Germline V CDR1 and CDR2: SEHNR, FQNEAQ (reference sequence). The CDR3 here is CASSLQGGSDTQYF. In DNA, the CDR3 is TGTGCCAGCAGCTTACAGGGGGGGTCAGATACGCAGTATTTT.

The V call is TRBV7-6, the J call TRBJ2-1, with TRBD1 matching over 9 bases. The CDR3 contains 14 residues. Per the germline V gene, CDR1 is SGHVS and CDR2 is FNYEAQ. Trimming removed 5 bases from V and 7 bases from J; junction bases left unmatched: 6. CDR3 DNA sequence: TGTGCCAGCAGCGCAGAGGGACAGGGAAATGAGCAGTTCTTC. This sequence encodes CASSAEGQGNEQFF.

This rearrangement joins TRBV10-3 to TRBJ1-4; weak D call: TRBD1 (5 bases). Germline-derived CDR1 and CDR2 are ENHRY and SYGVKD. CDR3 length equals 17 residues. The ends were cut back, 10 bases at V and 2 bases at J, with 23 bases in the middle. Here the CDR3 DNA reads TGTGCCACCGGGACCGGCAGTTGGGGGGGGACTAATGAAAAACTGTTTTTT. This codes for CATGTGSWGGTNEKLFF.

The chain is built from TRBV28 and TRBJ1-6; D gene unclear. Germline assignment: CDR1 MDHEN and CDR2 SYDVKM. The CDR3 length is 15 residues. Trimming pared 2 bases from V and 7 bases from J, leaving 12 bases between. The CDR3 bases are TGTGCCAGCAGTTTAATAGGACGGAGAAATTCACCCCTCCACTTT. Amino acids: CASSLIGRRNSPLHF.

This clone appeared a single time. The V call is TRBV7-9, the J call TRBJ2-3, with TRBD2 matching over 13 bases. Germline V gene data show CDR1 as SEHNR and CDR2 as FQNEAQ (reference sequence). Germline trimming cut 4 bases from V and 5 bases from J; bases unmatched to any gene: 6. The CDR3 is made up of 16 amino acids. The CDR3 sequence is CASSSGLAGVGDTQYF. CDR3 DNA sequence: TGTGCCAGCAGCTCCGGACTAGCGGGAGTGGGAGATACGCAGTATTTT.

The chain joins TRBV10-3 to TRBJ2-5, with a weak D call TRBD1 (6 bases). Germline CDR1 ENHRY, CDR2 SYGVKD. Trimming stripped 10 bases from V and 2 bases from J, with 14 bases between. This CDR3 has 13 residues. The CDR3 region is CATSRDIQETQYF. CDR3 bases: TGTGCCACCTCCCGGGACATTCAAGAGACCCAGTACTTC.

The table lists this clone with a count of one. The V and J genes are TRBV28 and TRBJ2-3; D unclear. Between the trimmed V and J ends, which lost 7 bases and 1 base, there was a span of 12 bases. CDR3 length: 14 residues. Germline V CDR1 and CDR2: MDHEN, SYDVKM. The CDR3 protein is CASTPQIRTDTQYF. CDR3 coding DNA: TGTGCCAGCACCCCTCAAATCCGCACAGATACGCAGTATTTT. Supplemented by reference TRBV28 and TRBJ2-3, the full variable domain reads DVKVTQSSRYLVKRTGEKVFLECVQDMDHENMFWYRQDPGLGLRLIYFSYDVKMKEKGDIPEGYSVSREKKERFSLILESASTNQTSMYLCASTPQIRTDTQYFGPGTRLTVL.

The chain uses TRBV4-2 and TRBJ2-2; TRBD2 agrees at 9 bases. Germline CDR1 reads LGHNA; CDR2 reads YNFKEQ. The CDR3 totals 17 residues. After removal of 1 base from V and 0 bases from J, the junction contained 3 bases not matched to a gene. The CDR3 loop reads CASSQGASGTNTGELFF. The DNA for the CDR3 is TGTGCCAGCAGCCAAGGTGCTAGCGGGACGAACACCGGGGAGCTGTTTTTT.

This rearrangement joins TRBV5-1 to TRBJ2-5, with D possibly being TRBD1 or TRBD2 (6 bases each). V was pared by 2 bases and J by 5 bases, with 10 bases between. The CDR3 consists of 13 residues. Germline CDR1 SGHRS, CDR2 YFSETQ. This CDR3 is CASSFGGSETQYF. As DNA, the CDR3 is TGCGCCAGCAGCTTCGGGGGCTCGGAGACCCAGTACTTC.

The rearrangement uses TRBV7-9 and TRBJ2-1, with D perhaps given as TRBD1 or TRBD2 (5 bases each). The V and J ends lost 2 bases and 5 bases respectively, with 10 bases between them. The CDR3 is 14 amino acids. The germline CDR1 and CDR2 sequences are SEHNR and FQNEAQ (reference sequence). The CDR3 DNA follows: TGTGCCAGCAGCTTACCGGTGGGGGACAATGAGCAGTTCTTC. Translating gives CASSLPVGDNEQFF.

V gene TRBV10-2 combines with J gene TRBJ1-2; 9 bases agree with TRBD1. Germline V gene data show CDR1 as WSHSY and CDR2 as SAAADI. V shed 3 bases, J shed 8 bases, and the junction held 10 bases outside the gene matches. CDR3 length equals 15 residues. This CDR3 reads CASSEGVGQGTGYTF. The DNA of the CDR3 is TGCGCCAGCAGTGAAGGAGTGGGACAGGGAACGGGCTACACCTTC.

The CDR3 sequence: CASSAGLAGPYNEQFF. The CDR3 bases are TGTGCCAGCAGCGCGGGACTAGCGGGACCCTACAATGAGCAGTTCTTC. The chain has TRBV5-6 and TRBJ2-1; 13 nucleotides align to TRBD2. CDR3 length: 16 residues. With 4 bases clipped from V and 2 bases from J, the junction kept 3 bases outside the gene matches. Germline CDR1 is SGHDT and CDR2 is YYEEEE.

The chain carries TRBV19 and TRBJ2-1; 11 nucleotides align to TRBD2. This CDR3 is built from 16 residues. V was pared by 8 bases and J by 6 bases, with 12 bases of the junction left unmatched. Germline V gives CDR1 LNHDA, CDR2 SQIVND (reference sequence). The CDR3: CASSTSSGRSSNEQFF. The CDR3 region has the DNA TGTGCCAGTTCTACCTCTAGCGGGAGGTCGAGCAATGAGCAGTTCTTC.

About this clone: The same CDR3 also results from other DNA sequences found in this sample. The chain is built from TRBV27 and TRBJ2-1; the D gene is possibly TRBD2 (5 bases). Trimming stripped 2 bases from V and 9 bases from J, with 8 bases between. Germline CDR1 and CDR2: MNHEY and SMNVEV (reference sequence). CDR3 size: 12 residues. CDR3 region: CASSLRGGEQFF. The CDR3, as DNA: TGTGCCAGCAGTTTACGGGGTGGTGAGCAGTTCTTC.

The chain has TRBV27 and TRBJ2-6, with 10 bases that match TRBD2. CDR3 length: 19 residues. J lost 0 bases, V lost 0 bases, and 5 bases had no gene match. Germline V lookup: CDR1 MNHEY, CDR2 SMNVEV (reference sequence). The CDR3 here is CASSLSLAGTVSGANVLTF. CDR3 DNA sequence: TGTGCCAGCAGTTTATCACTAGCGGGAACAGTCTCTGGGGCCAACGTCCTGACTTTC.

The chain carries TRBV6-6 and TRBJ1-4; the match to TRBD1 covers 8 bases. J lost 7 bases, V lost 2 bases, and 6 bases had no gene match. Germline loops: CDR1 MNHNY, CDR2 SVGAGI (reference sequence). The CDR3 is 15 amino acids. CDR3 region: CASSYKSGGREKLFF. CDR3 nucleotide sequence: TGTGCCAGCAGTTACAAGTCAGGGGGCCGTGAAAAACTGTTTTTT.